This T cell receptor beta chain stems from a study of the immune and genomic landscape of osteosarcoma. Study information: Patients were 45% to 65% male; 77% had localized disease.

This CDR3 has 13 amino acids. Per the germline V gene, CDR1 is MNHGY and CDR2 is SVAAGI. The V end was cut by 8 bases, the J end by 3 bases, with 14 bases between. Details on this clone: Its antigen is as yet unknown.

General study results and limits: Productive clonality stayed low overall, though C3 exceeded C1. Average productive clonality was roughly 0.099, with a maximum of about 0.3.

Assay: immunoSEQ multiplex PCR; the TCRdb copy retains only in-frame clones and omits some. Among more than 850 clones listed, around 64% were seen once. Primary, local recurrence and metastasis osteosarcoma tumors were taken after treatment from poor-prognosis patients. The chain recombines TRBV6-9 with TRBJ2-7; weak D call: TRBD1 (5 bases). The sequencing input was tumor tissue from a local recurrence in the femur. This receptor was obtained from a man between 65 and 79 years old with osteosarcoma. For the CDR3, the DNA is TGTGCCAGCTGGGAAAGGACACGCTACGAGCAGTACTTC. It yields the protein CASWERTRYEQYF.